This T cell receptor (beta chain) was recorded in a study of shared clonotypes between healthy human individuals. Assay: immunoSEQ multiplex PCR; the TCRdb copy retains only in-frame clones and omits some. Among about 1,900,000 clones listed, 85% to 95% were seen once. Study observations and caveats: Non-shared clonotypes displayed generation probabilities falling below those of clonotypes present in all four donors. A small donor pool kept down the genetic and exposure-history diversity that was represented.

Positive CCR7 selection of CD45RO-negative cells yielded the naive CD8 cells, and terminally differentiated effector memory CD45RA+ cells were excluded. Nashville, Tennessee was home to all donors, who were Caucasian adults. The CDR3 runs to 13 residues. V was trimmed by 6 bases and J by 2 bases, leaving 11 bases between them. In germline, CDR1 is SGHVS, CDR2 FNYEAQ. On this clone itself: Its antigen is not identified.

This sequence joins TRBV7-6 and TRBJ2-7; D is unresolved. This sequence originates from a young man in good health. The sequenced material came from naive CD8+ T cells sorted from blood. The CDR3 bases are TGTGCCAGCAGTGAAGGCTTTCCCTACGAGCAGTACTTC. Protein sequence: CASSEGFPYEQYF. The variable domain in full, with the rest retrieved from reference TRBV7-6 and TRBJ2-7, is GAGVSQSPRYKVTKRGQDVALRCDPISGHVSLYWYRQALGQGPEFLTYFNYEAQQDKSGLPNDRFSAERPEGSISTLTIQRTEQRDSAMYRCASSEGFPYEQYFGPGTRLTVT.